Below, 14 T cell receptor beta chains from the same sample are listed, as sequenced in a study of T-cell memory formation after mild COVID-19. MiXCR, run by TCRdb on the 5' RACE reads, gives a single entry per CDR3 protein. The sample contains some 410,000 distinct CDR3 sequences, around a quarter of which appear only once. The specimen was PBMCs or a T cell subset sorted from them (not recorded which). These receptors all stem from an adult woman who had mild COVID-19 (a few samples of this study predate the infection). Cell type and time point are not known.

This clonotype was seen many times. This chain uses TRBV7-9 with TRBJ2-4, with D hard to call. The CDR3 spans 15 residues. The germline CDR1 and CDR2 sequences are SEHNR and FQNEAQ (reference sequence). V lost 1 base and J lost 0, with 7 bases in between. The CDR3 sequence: CASSLGALAKNIQYF. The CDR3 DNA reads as TGTGCCAGCAGCTTAGGGGCGTTAGCCAAAAACATTCAGTACTTC.

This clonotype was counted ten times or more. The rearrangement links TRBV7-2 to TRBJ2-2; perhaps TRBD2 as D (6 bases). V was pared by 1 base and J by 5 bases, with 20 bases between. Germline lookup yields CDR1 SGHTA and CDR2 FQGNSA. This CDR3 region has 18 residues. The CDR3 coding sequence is TGTGCCAGCAGCTTAGAAGCGGTGGTGTGGGGAGGAACCGGGGAGCTGTTTTTT. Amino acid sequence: CASSLEAVVWGGTGELFF.

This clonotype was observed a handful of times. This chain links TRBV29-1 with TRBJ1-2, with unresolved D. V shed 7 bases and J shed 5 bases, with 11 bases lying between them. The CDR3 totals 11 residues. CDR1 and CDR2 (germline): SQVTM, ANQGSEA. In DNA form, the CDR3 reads TGCAGCGCTGTAGGGTTGTATGGCTACACCTTC. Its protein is CSAVGLYGYTF.

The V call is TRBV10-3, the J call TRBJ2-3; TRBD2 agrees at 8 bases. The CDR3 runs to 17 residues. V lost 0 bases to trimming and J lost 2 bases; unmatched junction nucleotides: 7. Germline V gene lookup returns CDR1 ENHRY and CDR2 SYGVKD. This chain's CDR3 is CAISESAGGSYTDTQYF. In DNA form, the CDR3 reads TGTGCCATCAGTGAGTCGGCGGGGGGAAGCTACACAGATACGCAGTATTTT.

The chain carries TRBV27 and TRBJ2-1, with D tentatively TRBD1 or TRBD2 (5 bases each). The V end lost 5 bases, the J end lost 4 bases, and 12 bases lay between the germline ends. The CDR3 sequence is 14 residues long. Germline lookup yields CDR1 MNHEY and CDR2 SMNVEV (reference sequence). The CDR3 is CASSARGMYNEQFF. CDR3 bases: TGTGCCAGCAGTGCTCGGGGCATGTACAATGAGCAGTTCTTC.

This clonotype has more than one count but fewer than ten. Written as DNA, the CDR3 is TGTGCCAGCAGCTCCACTAGCGGGAGTGGGTACGAGCAGTACTTC. Residues: CASSSTSGSGYEQYF. V gene TRBV7-9 combines with J gene TRBJ2-7, with 11 bases that match TRBD2. V dropped 4 bases and J dropped 4; count of bases not matched to a gene: 6. The CDR3 runs to 15 residues. CDR1 is SEHNR, CDR2 FQNEAQ, per germline (reference sequence).

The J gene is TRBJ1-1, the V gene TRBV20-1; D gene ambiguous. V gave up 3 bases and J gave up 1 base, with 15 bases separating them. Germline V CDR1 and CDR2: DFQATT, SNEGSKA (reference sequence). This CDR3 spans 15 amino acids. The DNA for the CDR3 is TGCAGTGCTAGCCTACCTACAAGGCCGAACACTGAAGCTTTCTTT. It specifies CSASLPTRPNTEAFF.

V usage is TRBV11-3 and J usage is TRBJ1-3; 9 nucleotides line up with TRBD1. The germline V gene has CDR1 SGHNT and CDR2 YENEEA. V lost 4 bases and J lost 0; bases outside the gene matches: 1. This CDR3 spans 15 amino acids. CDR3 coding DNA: TGTGCCAGCAGCTCGGGACAGGGCTCTGGAAACACCATATATTTT. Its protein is CASSSGQGSGNTIYF.

The CDR3 DNA reads as TGCGCCAGCAGCCACGGACTAGCGGGAGAGACCCTCTACGAGCAGTACTTC. This gives the protein CASSHGLAGETLYEQYF. The rearrangement joins TRBV4-3 to TRBJ2-7; 13 nucleotides match TRBD2. This CDR3 has 17 amino acids. Germline values: CDR1 LGHNA, CDR2 YSLEER. V shed 3 bases and J 3 bases; nucleotides not matched to a gene: 8.

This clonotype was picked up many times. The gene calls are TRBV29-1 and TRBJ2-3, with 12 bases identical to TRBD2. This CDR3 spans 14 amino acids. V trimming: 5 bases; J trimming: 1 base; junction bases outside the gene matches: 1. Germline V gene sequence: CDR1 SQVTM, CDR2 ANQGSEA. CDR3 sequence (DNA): TGCAGCGTTCGGACTAGCGGGGGCACAGATACGCAGTATTTT. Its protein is CSVRTSGGTDTQYF.

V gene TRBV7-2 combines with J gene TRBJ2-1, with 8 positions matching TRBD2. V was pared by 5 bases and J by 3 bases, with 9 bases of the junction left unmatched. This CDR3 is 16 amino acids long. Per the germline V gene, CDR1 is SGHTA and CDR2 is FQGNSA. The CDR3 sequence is CASSLRLAGGYNEQFF. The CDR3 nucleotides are TGTGCCAGCAGCCTACGTCTCGCGGGGGGCTACAATGAGCAGTTCTTC. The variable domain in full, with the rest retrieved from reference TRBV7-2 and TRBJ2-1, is GAGVSQSPSNKVTEKGKDVELRCDPISGHTALYWYRQSLGQGLEFLIYFQGNSAPDKSGLPSDRFSAERTGGSVSTLTIQRTQQEDSAVYLCASSLRLAGGYNEQFFGPGTRLTVL.

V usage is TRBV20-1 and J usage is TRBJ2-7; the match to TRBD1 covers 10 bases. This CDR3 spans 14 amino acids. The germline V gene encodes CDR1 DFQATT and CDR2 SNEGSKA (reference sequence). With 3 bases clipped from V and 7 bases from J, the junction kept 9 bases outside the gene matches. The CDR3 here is CSASPGQGSGEQYF. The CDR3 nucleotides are TGCAGTGCTAGTCCGGGACAGGGGTCTGGGGAGCAGTACTTC.

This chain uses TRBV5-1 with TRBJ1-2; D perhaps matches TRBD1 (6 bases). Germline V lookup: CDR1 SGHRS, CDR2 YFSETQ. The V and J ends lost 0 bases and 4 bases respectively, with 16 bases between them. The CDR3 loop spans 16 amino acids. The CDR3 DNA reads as TGCGCCAGCAGCTTGGCGCGGGACAACGTTTTCTATGGCTACACCTTC. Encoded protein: CASSLARDNVFYGYTF.

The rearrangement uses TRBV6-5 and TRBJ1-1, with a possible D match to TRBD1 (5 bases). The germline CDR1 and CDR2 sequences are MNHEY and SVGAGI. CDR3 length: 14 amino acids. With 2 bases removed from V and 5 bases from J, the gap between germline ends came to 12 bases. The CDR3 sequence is CASSYREEGTEAFF. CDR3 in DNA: TGTGCCAGCAGTTACCGTGAGGAGGGGACTGAAGCTTTCTTT.